The present T cell receptor beta chain was sequenced within a study of breast tumors, draining lymph nodes, adjacent tissues. The sample holds many counts of this clonotype. TCRdb reprocessed the multiplex PCR reads with MiXCR, giving one entry per CDR3 protein. The top ten clones hold over 4% of a sample with 190,000 or so distinct CDR3 sequences, roughly 31% of them seen once. Germline CDR1 reads SGHTA; CDR2 reads FQGNSA. Trimming removed 1 base at V and 6 bases at J, with 19 bases between. CDR3 size: 16 residues. Axillary draining lymph nodes of breast cancer patients supplied the node samples. Sequences were obtained from axillary lymph node tissue. This TCR was sampled from a female donor with breast cancer. Some clones in this sample may be carry-over from other donors' samples. The genes are TRBV7-2 and TRBJ2-7; weak D call: TRBD1 (5 bases). CDR3 loop: CASSLGPTRGSSEQYF. The CDR3 DNA is TGTGCCAGCAGCTTAGGCCCAACAAGGGGTAGCTCCGAGCAGTACTTC.